Shown below are 21 T cell receptor beta chains from a single sample sequenced in a study of blood T cell repertoires in COVID-19. Assay: immunoSEQ multiplex PCR; the TCRdb copy retains only in-frame clones and omits some. The sample has about 90,000 clones, approximately 89% seen once. The specimen sequenced was peripheral blood. The source of these receptors is a human donor with active COVID-19. The donor label of this sample is uncertain.

The V call is TRBV5-1, the J call TRBJ2-3; 11 bases map to TRBD2. J lost 0 bases, V lost 0 bases, and 9 bases had no gene match. Germline V gene data show CDR1 as SGHRS and CDR2 as YFSETQ. This CDR3 is 19 amino acids long. Here the CDR3 reads CASSLDLAGGFDSTDTQYF. The CDR3 DNA reads TGCGCCAGCAGCTTGGATCTAGCGGGGGGCTTTGATAGCACAGATACGCAGTATTTT.

The V call is TRBV5-1, the J call TRBJ1-2; 7 bases fit TRBD1. This CDR3 is built from 16 residues. CDR1 is SGHRS and CDR2 is YFSETQ in the germline V gene. V lost 4 bases to trimming and J lost 0 bases; unmatched junction nucleotides: 9. CDR3 sequence (DNA): TGCGCCAGCAGCCTTAGGGACAGTTCGTCTAACTATGGCTACACCTTC. This translates into CASSLRDSSSNYGYTF.

The genes are TRBV3-1 (or the pseudogene TRBV3-2) and TRBJ2-3; a possible D gene is TRBD1 (5 bases). The V end was cut by 0 bases, the J end by 2 bases, with 9 bases between. Germline V CDR1 and CDR2: LGHDT, YNNKEL (reference sequence). There are 15 residues in the CDR3. CDR3 sequence: CASSQEGVYTDTQYF. CDR3 DNA sequence: TGTGCCAGCAGCCAAGAAGGGGTATACACAGATACGCAGTATTTT.

This clone was seen more than once but under ten times. The rearrangement joins TRBV10-2 to TRBJ1-5; no clear D gene. The V and J ends lost 0 bases and 9 bases respectively, with 12 bases between them. This CDR3 comprises 14 residues. Germline V gene lookup returns CDR1 WSHSY and CDR2 SAAADI. Here the CDR3 DNA reads TGCGCCAGCAGTGAGTCGGGCGGGGTCAGGCCCCAGCATTTT. Its translation is CASSESGGVRPQHF.

CDR3 sequence: CASSLPAGGTEAFF. The CDR3, as DNA: TGTGCCAGCAGTTTACCCGCAGGGGGCACTGAAGCTTTCTTT. The chain couples TRBV28 to TRBJ1-1, with 7 bases that match TRBD1. The V gene end was trimmed by 2 bases and the J gene end by 4 bases; junction bases not matched to a gene: 4. CDR1 is MDHEN and CDR2 is SYDVKM in the germline V gene. The CDR3 is 14 residues long. The full variable domain, rest sourced from reference TRBV28 and TRBJ1-1, is DVKVTQSSRYLVKRTGEKVFLECVQDMDHENMFWYRQDPGLGLRLIYFSYDVKMKEKGDIPEGYSVSREKKERFSLILESASTNQTSMYLCASSLPAGGTEAFFGQGTRLTVV.

V is TRBV6-5 and J is TRBJ2-7, with TRBD2 matching over 12 bases. V lost 5 bases, J lost 2 bases, and 4 bases stayed unmatched. Looked up from germline, CDR1 is MNHEY and CDR2 is SVGAGI. The CDR3 has 15 residues. In DNA form, the CDR3 reads TGTGCCAGCAGTACCCGACTAGCGGGGGCCTACGAGCAGTACTTC. Translating it yields CASSTRLAGAYEQYF.

CDR3 sequence: CASSLPLIQGGGEKLFF. DNA for the CDR3: TGTGCCAGCAGCCTGCCATTAATACAGGGGGGGGGTGAAAAACTGTTTTTT. V gene TRBV3-1 (or the pseudogene TRBV3-2) combines with J gene TRBJ1-4; 8 bases line up with TRBD1. V lost 4 bases, J lost 7 bases, and 14 bases stayed unmatched. The CDR3 is made up of 17 amino acids. Per the germline V gene, CDR1 is LGHDT and CDR2 is YNNKEL (reference sequence).

The chain uses TRBV5-1 and TRBJ2-2; 9 nucleotides agree with TRBD1. The V segment lost 3 bases and the J segment 2 bases; nucleotides outside the gene matches: 2. Germline CDR1 is SGHRS and CDR2 is YFSETQ. The CDR3 has 15 residues. CDR3 nucleotide sequence: TGCGCCAGCAGCTGGACAGGGGCCAACACCGGGGAGCTGTTTTTT. The encoded protein is CASSWTGANTGELFF.

CDR3 bases: TGTGCCAGCAGCTTAGTGTCACGGGATACGCAGTATTTT. Protein product: CASSLVSRDTQYF. The J gene is TRBJ2-3, the V gene TRBV7-2; no firm D call. Trimming removed 1 base at V and 6 bases at J, with 8 bases between. From germline, CDR1 is SGHTA and CDR2 FQGNSA. The CDR3 length is 13 residues.

V usage is TRBV5-6 and J usage is TRBJ2-1; no clear D gene. The V end lost 1 base, the J end lost 6 bases, and 17 bases lay between the germline ends. This CDR3 region has 16 residues. CDR1 and CDR2 from the germline V gene are SGHDT and YYEEEE. The CDR3 DNA reads as TGTGCCAGCAGCTTGATGACACCTCTCCTGGGCAATGAGCAGTTCTTC. This gives the protein CASSLMTPLLGNEQFF.

The V call is TRBV19, the J call TRBJ1-6; D gene unclear. The CDR3 is made up of 17 amino acids. The V and J ends lost 2 bases and 12 bases respectively, with 23 bases between them. Germline loops: CDR1 LNHDA, CDR2 SQIVND (reference sequence). The CDR3 here is CASSIRRAGPQRLPLHF. The CDR3 nucleotides read TGTGCCAGTAGTATAAGGAGGGCAGGTCCGCAACGATTACCCCTCCACTTT. Full variable domain (outside the CDR3, taken from reference TRBV19 and TRBJ1-6): DGGITQSPKYLFRKEGQNVTLSCEQNLNHDAMYWYRQDPGQGLRLIYYSQIVNDFQKGDIAEGYSVSREKKESFPLTVTSAQKNPTAFYLCASSIRRAGPQRLPLHFGNGTRLTVT.

The chain recombines TRBV5-6 with TRBJ1-5; possible D gene TRBD1, 5 bases. The CDR3 covers 15 residues. V shed 4 bases and J shed 4 bases, with 15 bases lying between them. CDR1 and CDR2 from the germline V gene are SGHDT and YYEEEE. DNA for the CDR3: TGTGCCAGCAGCCCTGGGGCGGGGGGTAATCAGCCCCAGCATTTT. This codes for CASSPGAGGNQPQHF.

The chain carries TRBV6-1 and TRBJ2-7; 8 bases line up with TRBD1. V was pared by 4 bases and J by 4 bases, with 12 bases of the junction left unmatched. The germline V gene has CDR1 MNHNS and CDR2 SASEGT. This CDR3 comprises 16 residues. CDR3 sequence: CASSVGETGEGYEQYF. The CDR3 bases are TGTGCCAGCAGTGTAGGGGAGACAGGGGAAGGATACGAGCAGTACTTC.

This clone was recorded only once. This chain links TRBV5-1 with TRBJ1-4; D might be TRBD1 (5 bases). This CDR3 region has 14 residues. Germline CDR1 reads SGHRS; CDR2 reads YFSETQ. Trimming took 3 bases from V and 0 from J, leaving 6 bases between them. CDR3 region: CASSWTPTNEKLFF. Here the CDR3 DNA reads TGCGCCAGCAGCTGGACACCAACTAATGAAAAACTGTTTTTT.

J is TRBJ1-1 and V is TRBV19; TRBD1 is a possible D gene (6 bases). Germline CDR1 is LNHDA and CDR2 is SQIVND (reference sequence). With 7 bases removed from V and 3 bases from J, the gap between germline ends came to 15 bases. This CDR3 contains 14 residues. The CDR3 loop is CASKHRVRDTEAFF. CDR3 coding DNA: TGTGCCAGTAAGCACAGGGTGAGGGACACTGAAGCTTTCTTT.

The chain links TRBV20-1 to TRBJ1-5; D gene uncertain. Germline CDR1 is DFQATT and CDR2 is SNEGSKA (reference sequence). The CDR3 length is 12 residues. Trimming took 3 bases from V and 2 from J, leaving 5 bases between them. The CDR3 spells CSASQGNQPQHF. The CDR3 DNA reads TGCAGTGCTAGTCAGGGCAATCAGCCCCAGCATTTT.

The V call is TRBV25-1, the J call TRBJ1-5; possible D gene TRBD1, 5 bases. The CDR3 totals 15 residues. V lost 4 bases, J lost 2 bases, and 12 bases lay in between. Germline V lookup: CDR1 MGHDK, CDR2 SYGVNS. CDR3 sequence reads: CASSARGIGNQPQHF. The CDR3, as DNA: TGTGCCAGCAGTGCAAGGGGAATCGGCAATCAGCCCCAGCATTTT.

The chain employs TRBV7-2 and TRBJ2-3; maybe TRBD2 (5 bases). V was clipped by 5 bases and J by 8 bases, with 17 bases between them. The germline V gene has CDR1 SGHTA and CDR2 FQGNSA. CDR3 length equals 14 residues. The CDR3 reads CASSPRTTTFTQYF. CDR3 in DNA: TGTGCCAGCAGCCCGCGGACGACTACATTTACGCAGTATTTT.

The rearrangement uses TRBV5-1 and TRBJ2-3; 10 bases are a match to TRBD2. The V and J ends lost 1 base and 5 bases, in that order; junction bases with no gene match: 7. Germline-derived CDR1 and CDR2 are SGHRS and YFSETQ. The CDR3 extends over 16 amino acids. CDR3 amino acids: CASSLSGTSVGDTQYF. CDR3 sequence (DNA): TGCGCCAGCAGCTTGTCCGGGACTAGCGTGGGAGATACGCAGTATTTT.

The rearrangement uses TRBV7-8 and TRBJ2-7; D is perhaps TRBD2 (6 bases). Germline CDR1 is SGHVS and CDR2 is FQNEAQ. The V gene lost 1 base and the J gene lost 3 bases, with 13 bases spanning the gap. CDR3 length: 15 amino acids. The CDR3, as DNA: TGTGCCAGCAGCTTAGGAGGAGGGGATGGCTACGAGCAGTACTTC. Its protein is CASSLGGGDGYEQYF.

The rearrangement uses TRBV24-1 and TRBJ1-2, with D possibly matching TRBD1 (6 bases). This CDR3 region has 12 residues. In germline, CDR1 is KGHDR, CDR2 SFDVKD. Trimming cost V 6 bases and J 4 bases, with 8 bases left between them. The CDR3 DNA is TGTGCCACCAGTCAGGGGTCCTATGGCTACACCTTC. This sequence encodes CATSQGSYGYTF.